This is a list of T cell receptor beta chains from one sample in a study of blood T cell repertoires in COVID-19. Generated by immunoSEQ multiplex PCR, the TCRdb table keeps only in-frame clones and is missing some. Counted here are roughly 140,000 clones, around 84% occurring once; the ten biggest clones make up less than 50%. The sequencing input was peripheral blood. These receptors originate from a human donor in a cohort sampled during active COVID-19. Each CDR3 is given with its conserved first and last residue. The D gene is left open where the match is weak. For some rows the clone size is stated as once, few or many, or as a class when expanded; others skip it.

V	D	size	J	CDR3	DNA
TRBV19	TRBD1	-	TRBJ1-2	CASSMPGDRGDGYTF	TGTGCCAGTAGTATGCCCGGGGACAGGGGGGATGGCTACACCTTC
TRBV28	TRBD1	-	TRBJ2-7	CASSYRSGGYEQYF	TGTGCCAGCAGTTACAGGTCAGGGGGCTACGAGCAGTACTTC
TRBV28	TRBD2	-	TRBJ2-4	CASRELGGSGIQYF	TGTGCCAGCAGAGAATTGGGGGGGAGTGGGATTCAGTACTTC
TRBV28	TRBD1	-	TRBJ1-6	CASSLRQGKREF	TGTGCCAGCAGTTTACGACAGGGGAAGAGGGAATTT
TRBV6-5	-	-	TRBJ1-6	CASSLEGIHSPLHF	TGTGCCAGCAGTCTGGAGGGGATACATTCACCCCTCCACTTT
TRBV19	TRBD1	-	TRBJ1-1	CASSRDRGLTEAFF	TGTGCCAGTAGTAGGGACAGGGGGCTCACTGAAGCTTTCTTT
TRBV18	TRBD1	-	TRBJ1-6	CASSPGTGAGNSPLHF	TGTGCCAGCTCCCCGGGTACAGGGGCCGGCAATTCACCCCTCCACTTT
TRBV21-1	-	-	TRBJ2-2	CASSHTRGRQNTGELFF	TGTGCCAGCAGCCACACGAGAGGGAGACAAAACACCGGGGAGCTGTTTTTT
TRBV9	-	-	TRBJ1-4	CASSVEAGRGEKLFF	TGTGCCAGCAGCGTAGAGGCAGGGCGGGGTGAAAAACTGTTTTTT
TRBV9	-	-	TRBJ2-7	CASSVGTGVYEQYF	TGTGCCAGCAGCGTAGGAACGGGGGTATACGAGCAGTACTTC
TRBV7-8	TRBD1	-	TRBJ2-3	CASSKQATGKTDTQYF	TGTGCCAGCAGCAAACAGGCGACAGGGAAGACAGATACGCAGTATTTT
TRBV7-2	-	-	TRBJ1-2	CASSLAGDNNYGYTF	TGTGCCAGCAGCTTAGCGGGGGACAACAACTATGGCTACACCTTC
TRBV19	-	-	TRBJ2-7	CASSMFLAAYEQYF	TGTGCCAGTAGTATGTTTCTGGCGGCCTACGAGCAGTACTTC
TRBV4-1	-	-	TRBJ2-3	CASSQGKPSTDTQYF	TGCGCCAGCAGCCAAGGAAAGCCATCCACAGATACGCAGTATTTT
TRBV28	TRBD1	few	TRBJ2-7	CASSPGQSPYEQYF	TGTGCCAGCAGTCCGGGACAGAGCCCCTACGAGCAGTACTTC
TRBV19	TRBD1	-	TRBJ1-4	CASSPGQGYEKLFF	TGTGCCAGTAGTCCGGGACAGGGGTATGAAAAACTGTTTTTT
TRBV19	TRBD1	few	TRBJ1-3	CASSKAGTGGNTIYF	TGTGCCAGTAGTAAGGCCGGGACAGGAGGAAACACCATATATTTT
TRBV3-1/TRBV3-2	-	once	TRBJ1-2	CASSQDLAYGYTF	TGTGCCAGCAGCCAAGATTTGGCCTATGGCTACACCTTC
TRBV6-1	-	-	TRBJ2-7	CASRIQVTYEQYF	TGTGCCAGCAGGATCCAGGTAACCTACGAGCAGTACTTC
TRBV12-3/TRBV12-4	-	-	TRBJ1-1	CASSFSVNTEAFF	TGTGCCAGCAGTTTTAGTGTGAACACTGAAGCTTTCTTT
TRBV5-1	TRBD1	-	TRBJ2-1	CASSFRDRKDNEQFF	TGCGCCAGCAGCTTCCGGGACAGGAAAGACAATGAGCAGTTCTTC
TRBV7-2	TRBD1	few	TRBJ1-4	CASTRRGREEKLFF	TGTGCCAGCACGAGGAGGGGGCGTGAAGAAAAACTGTTTTTT
TRBV27	-	-	TRBJ2-3	CASSLQGADTQYF	TGTGCCAGCAGTTTACAAGGAGCAGATACGCAGTATTTT
TRBV28	TRBD1	-	TRBJ1-5	CASSPDRGHQPQHF	TGTGCCAGCAGCCCAGATAGGGGGCATCAGCCCCAGCATTTT
TRBV7-7	TRBD2	-	TRBJ2-1	CASSPYALASGDHYNEQFF	TGTGCCAGCAGCCCCTACGCCCTCGCTAGCGGGGACCACTACAATGAGCAGTTCTTC
TRBV9	-	once	TRBJ2-2	CASSVGGGVAGELFF	TGTGCCAGCAGCGTAGGGGGAGGAGTCGCCGGGGAGCTGTTTTTT
TRBV4-3	-	-	TRBJ1-1	CASSQSRGDTEAFF	TGCGCCAGCAGCCAATCCCGGGGGGACACTGAAGCTTTCTTT
TRBV5-1	-	-	TRBJ1-4	CASSLNRQSTNEKLFF	TGCGCCAGCAGCTTGAACAGGCAGTCAACTAATGAAAAACTGTTTTTT
TRBV7-6	-	-	TRBJ2-3	CASSLASGAATDTQYF	TGTGCCAGCAGCTTAGCCAGCGGCGCCGCCACAGATACGCAGTATTTT
TRBV10-1	-	-	TRBJ2-1	CATPVRDEQFF	TGCGCCACCCCGGTCAGGGATGAGCAGTTCTTC
TRBV6-4	-	few	TRBJ1-6	CASSDEYNSPLHF	TGTGCCAGCAGTGACGAGTATAATTCACCCCTCCACTTT
TRBV4-1	TRBD1	once	TRBJ2-1	CASSSGGSSYNEQFF	TGCGCCAGCAGCTCAGGGGGCTCCAGCTACAATGAGCAGTTCTTC
TRBV28	TRBD1	few	TRBJ1-5	CASKTGGQPQHF	TGTGCCAGCAAAACAGGGGGACAGCCCCAGCATTTT
TRBV6-6	TRBD2	-	TRBJ2-5	CASSPFRGGRETQYF	TGTGCCAGCAGCCCTTTTCGGGGGGGCCGAGAGACCCAGTACTTC
TRBV11-2	TRBD1	few	TRBJ2-7	CASSKGQASYEQYF	TGTGCCAGCAGCAAGGGACAGGCTTCCTACGAGCAGTACTTC